This TCR beta chain came from a study of blood T cell repertoires in COVID-19. Ages ranged from about 18 to 90 years, with residence in about 24 US areas. Cohort assignment relied on participant-reported clinical history. Profiled with immunoSEQ multiplex PCR; TCRdb holds only in-frame clones, not every one. The table has 350,000 or so clones, approximately 91% seen once; the top ten hold over 0.9%. With V trimmed by 10 bases and J by 9 bases, 12 bases remained unmatched. From germline, CDR1 is MDHEN and CDR2 SYDVKM. The CDR3 totals 13 residues. The chain uses TRBV28 and TRBJ2-1, with 7 bases lining up with TRBD1. This sequence originates from a woman aged 25 to 39 who had been exposed to COVID-19. The sample consisted of PBMCs or T cells enriched from blood (not recorded which). CDR3 DNA: TGTGCCATAGGGACAGAATACCATGGTGAGCAGTTCTTC. It codes for CAIGTEYHGEQFF.